This T cell receptor beta chain derives from a study of T cells in Graves' hyperthyroidism and ophthalmopathy. Study information: Sampling of peripheral blood happened at initial diagnosis, prior to any treatment.

Amplification targeted TCR beta CDR3 regions from RNA transcripts. First-round RT-PCR with HTBI primers amplified the TCR CDR3 region. Via MiXCR, TCRdb re-called the multiplex PCR reads, giving one row per CDR3 protein. The repertoire holds 400,000 or so distinct CDR3 sequences, over 12% seen once, with 28% in the top ten. The CDR3 totals 17 residues. Germline V gene lookup returns CDR1 KGHSH and CDR2 LQKENI. The ends lost 7 bases at V and 2 bases at J; junction bases unmatched: 13. Clinical Activity Scores of at least 3, NOSPECS grades of at least 4 and durations under 3 months characterized ophthalmopathy patients. Criteria for exclusion of patients were uncontrolled infection, other autoimmune disease, pregnancy or lactation. Clinical symptoms, serum thyroxine, TRAb, thyroid ultrasound and orbital computed tomography informed diagnoses. This clonotype was recorded at least ten times.

The specimen sequenced was blood. The clonotype comes from a man aged 45-60 years with Graves' ophthalmopathy. This chain connects TRBV18 to TRBJ2-1; TRBD2 matches at 8 bases. The CDR3 here is CASLRAATAGAYNEQFF. The CDR3 nucleotides read TGTGCCAGCTTAAGAGCGGCGACAGCGGGAGCCTACAATGAGCAGTTCTTC.